The rows below give T cell receptor beta chains drawn from one sample of a study of blood T cells in healthy people across ages. TCRdb called the 5' RACE reads again in MiXCR, with one record for every CDR3 protein. The table shows roughly 800,000 distinct CDR3 sequences, with roughly 26% occurring only once. The sample was also linked to a second study, of T cells of mothers and their children.

Material for sequencing was blood. Receptor source: a boy between 10 and 17 years old in good health. Each CDR3 is given with its conserved first and last residue. Each record gives: V gene, D gene, clone size, J gene, CDR3 protein, CDR3 DNA. The D gene is left open where the match is weak. Not all rows give a size; the values are once, few, many and, for expanded clones, a class.

V: TRBV4-2; D: TRBD2; size: few; J: TRBJ2-5; CDR3: CASSQEVSSGGAGETQYF; DNA: TGTGCCAGCAGCCAAGAGGTGTCTAGCGGGGGCGCAGGGGAGACCCAGTACTTC
V: TRBV20-1; D: -; size: -; J: TRBJ1-6; CDR3: CSARDRSNNSPLHF; DNA: TGCAGTGCTAGAGATCGGTCGAATAATTCACCCCTCCACTTT
V: TRBV11-2; D: -; size: few; J: TRBJ2-7; CDR3: CASSSGVFSSYEQYF; DNA: TGTGCCAGCAGCTCAGGGGTTTTCAGCTCCTACGAGCAGTACTTC
V: TRBV6-6; D: -; size: -; J: TRBJ2-7; CDR3: CASTRGPSSYEQYF; DNA: TGTGCCAGCACTCGGGGCCCCTCCTCCTACGAGCAGTACTTC
V: TRBV28; D: -; size: -; J: TRBJ2-2; CDR3: CASSSSGGATGELFF; DNA: TGTGCCAGCAGCTCCTCGGGGGGCGCCACCGGGGAGCTGTTTTTT
V: TRBV9; D: TRBD1; size: few; J: TRBJ2-3; CDR3: CASSALPGTGPTDTQYF; DNA: TGTGCCAGCAGCGCCCTCCCCGGGACAGGACCCACAGATACGCAGTATTTT
V: TRBV10-3; D: -; size: few; J: TRBJ2-1; CDR3: CAISEGRTEQFF; DNA: TGTGCCATCAGTGAAGGCAGAACTGAGCAGTTCTTC
V: TRBV6-5; D: TRBD2; size: few; J: TRBJ2-3; CDR3: CASSYTGRGADTQYF; DNA: TGTGCCAGCAGTTACACCGGACGGGGGGCAGATACGCAGTATTTT
V: TRBV6-5; D: -; size: -; J: TRBJ2-7; CDR3: CASRTRDSTYVKQYF; DNA: TGTGCCAGCAGAACCCGAGACAGTACCTACGTCAAGCAGTACTTC
V: TRBV29-1; D: -; size: -; J: TRBJ2-3; CDR3: CSVVRQAHTDTQYF; DNA: TGCAGCGTCGTTCGACAGGCTCACACAGATACGCAGTATTTT
V: TRBV7-9; D: -; size: -; J: TRBJ2-3; CDR3: CASSADGQPLTQYF; DNA: TGTGCCAGCAGCGCCGACGGGCAACCCCTGACGCAGTATTTT
V: TRBV21-1; D: -; size: -; J: TRBJ1-1; CDR3: CASTRQGGTEAFF; DNA: TGTGCCAGCACAAGACAGGGGGGCACTGAAGCTTTCTTT
V: TRBV3-1; D: -; size: -; J: TRBJ1-1; CDR3: CASSQGIGALEEAFF; DNA: TGTGCCAGCAGCCAAGGCATCGGGGCCCTCGAGGAAGCTTTCTTT
V: TRBV28; D: TRBD1; size: few; J: TRBJ2-3; CDR3: CASSPGDRRPDTQYF; DNA: TGTGCCAGCAGTCCCGGGGACAGACGCCCAGATACGCAGTATTTT
V: TRBV28; D: -; size: -; J: TRBJ2-5; CDR3: CASSSSGAMAQYF; DNA: TGTGCCAGCAGTTCGTCAGGGGCAATGGCCCAGTACTTC
V: TRBV18; D: -; size: -; J: TRBJ2-5; CDR3: CASSPLSGTSGETQYF; DNA: TGTGCCAGCTCACCACTTTCCGGAACATCCGGGGAGACCCAGTACTTC
V: TRBV12-3/TRBV12-4; D: -; size: -; J: TRBJ1-1; CDR3: CASSFGVSYTEAFF; DNA: TGTGCCAGCAGTTTCGGGGTTTCCTACACTGAAGCTTTCTTT
V: TRBV4-1; D: -; size: -; J: TRBJ1-1; CDR3: CASSQLRWGNTEAFF; DNA: TGCGCCAGCAGCCAACTCAGGTGGGGGAACACTGAAGCTTTCTTT
V: TRBV27; D: TRBD1; size: -; J: TRBJ2-1; CDR3: CASSLYRQGNEQFF; DNA: TGTGCCAGCAGTTTGTATCGACAGGGCAATGAGCAGTTCTTC
V: TRBV20-1; D: -; size: -; J: TRBJ2-5; CDR3: CSARDSRTGGGTQYF; DNA: TGCAGTGCTAGAGATTCCCGGACAGGAGGGGGGACCCAGTACTTC
V: TRBV10-3; D: TRBD2; size: -; J: TRBJ2-3; CDR3: CAISVAGVNTDTQYF; DNA: TGTGCCATCAGTGTAGCGGGGGTGAACACAGATACGCAGTATTTT
V: TRBV6-5; D: TRBD1; size: -; J: TRBJ2-7; CDR3: CASSSLPGQAVHEQYF; DNA: TGTGCCAGCAGTTCTCTTCCGGGACAGGCCGTCCACGAGCAGTACTTC
V: TRBV11-2; D: -; size: -; J: TRBJ2-7; CDR3: CASSLDRLAYEQYF; DNA: TGTGCCAGCAGCTTAGATCGGCTAGCCTACGAGCAGTACTTC
V: TRBV2; D: TRBD2; size: -; J: TRBJ2-5; CDR3: CASRGFSGGAARPQETQYF; DNA: TGTGCCAGCAGAGGGTTTAGCGGGGGGGCGGCCCGTCCTCAAGAGACCCAGTACTTC
V: TRBV7-2; D: TRBD2; size: few; J: TRBJ2-7; CDR3: CASSPQSGAYYEQYF; DNA: TGTGCCAGCAGCCCCCAAAGCGGGGCCTACTACGAGCAGTACTTC
V: TRBV7-6; D: -; size: many; J: TRBJ2-6; CDR3: CASSLDARGSGANVLTF; DNA: TGTGCCAGCAGCTTAGATGCCCGGGGCTCTGGGGCCAACGTCCTGACTTTC
V: TRBV18; D: TRBD1; size: few; J: TRBJ2-7; CDR3: CASSQSDRGNPHEQYF; DNA: TGTGCCAGCTCACAGTCCGACAGGGGGAATCCCCACGAGCAGTACTTC
V: TRBV24-1; D: TRBD1; size: -; J: TRBJ2-5; CDR3: CATSNSGGLQETQYF; DNA: TGTGCCACCAGTAATTCAGGGGGTCTTCAAGAGACCCAGTACTTC
V: TRBV28; D: -; size: -; J: TRBJ1-2; CDR3: CASTVPGTLGSYGYTF; DNA: TGTGCCAGCACCGTGCCCGGGACCTTGGGGTCCTATGGCTACACCTTC
V: TRBV5-1; D: TRBD1; size: -; J: TRBJ1-2; CDR3: CASRSDMGDRESAF; DNA: TGCGCCAGCAGATCCGATATGGGGGACAGGGAATCGGCCTTC
V: TRBV13; D: -; size: few; J: TRBJ1-2; CDR3: CASKGGGYGYTF; DNA: TGTGCCAGCAAAGGGGGGGGCTATGGCTACACCTTC
V: TRBV20-1; D: TRBD1; size: -; J: TRBJ2-1; CDR3: CSATFRDRGPNEQFF; DNA: TGCAGTGCTACTTTCCGGGACAGGGGGCCTAATGAGCAGTTCTTC
V: TRBV5-1; D: TRBD1; size: few; J: TRBJ2-2; CDR3: CASSRDRGGTGELFF; DNA: TGCGCCAGCAGCCGGGACAGGGGAGGCACCGGGGAGCTGTTTTTT
V: TRBV2; D: TRBD2; size: few; J: TRBJ2-1; CDR3: CASSSLAGGDGQFF; DNA: TGTGCCAGCAGTAGCTTGGCGGGGGGGGATGGGCAGTTCTTC
V: TRBV28; D: -; size: many; J: TRBJ2-1; CDR3: CASSLTRFYNEQFF; DNA: TGTGCCAGCAGTTTAACTCGTTTCTACAATGAGCAGTTCTTC
V: TRBV19; D: -; size: few; J: TRBJ1-1; CDR3: CASTFGDYRTTEAFF; DNA: TGTGCCAGTACCTTTGGGGACTACCGGACCACTGAAGCTTTCTTT
V: TRBV11-2; D: -; size: few; J: TRBJ2-3; CDR3: CASSLAETDTQYF; DNA: TGTGCCAGCAGCTTAGCGGAGACAGATACGCAGTATTTT
V: TRBV29-1; D: -; size: few; J: TRBJ2-3; CDR3: CSVVGLGSSPDTQYF; DNA: TGCAGCGTTGTGGGTTTGGGTTCATCCCCAGATACGCAGTATTTT
V: TRBV3-1; D: TRBD1; size: few; J: TRBJ2-5; CDR3: CASSLPRDRGRETQYF; DNA: TGTGCCAGCAGCCTTCCCCGTGACAGGGGGAGAGAGACCCAGTACTTC
V: TRBV29-1; D: -; size: -; J: TRBJ1-1; CDR3: CSGRAGGTEAFF; DNA: TGCAGCGGAAGGGCCGGGGGTACTGAAGCTTTCTTT
V: TRBV7-9; D: -; size: -; J: TRBJ2-5; CDR3: CASSLTPTGGETQYF; DNA: TGTGCCAGCAGCTTAACCCCGACCGGGGGTGAGACCCAGTACTTC
V: TRBV6-6; D: TRBD1; size: few; J: TRBJ2-7; CDR3: CASSFRGTGSSEQYF; DNA: TGTGCCAGCAGTTTCCGGGGGACAGGGTCTTCCGAGCAGTACTTC
V: TRBV9; D: TRBD2; size: -; J: TRBJ2-1; CDR3: CASSVGAGGYTEQFF; DNA: TGTGCCAGCAGCGTTGGAGCGGGGGGGTACACTGAGCAGTTCTTC
V: TRBV14; D: -; size: -; J: TRBJ1-3; CDR3: CASSQDLPGGREDTIYF; DNA: TGTGCCAGCAGCCAAGATCTTCCGGGGGGGAGGGAAGACACCATATATTTT
V: TRBV28; D: -; size: -; J: TRBJ2-2; CDR3: CASSIGTLNTGELFF; DNA: TGTGCCAGCAGTATCGGGACACTTAACACCGGGGAGCTGTTTTTT
V: TRBV6-4; D: -; size: few; J: TRBJ2-1; CDR3: CASSDLGQFF; DNA: TGTGCCAGCAGTGATCTAGGGCAGTTCTTC
V: TRBV9; D: TRBD1; size: few; J: TRBJ2-7; CDR3: CASSVEGASYEQYF; DNA: TGTGCCAGCAGCGTCGAGGGGGCCTCCTACGAGCAGTACTTC
V: TRBV20-1; D: -; size: many; J: TRBJ2-5; CDR3: CSARPSLGTQYF; DNA: TGCAGTGCTAGGCCATCGCTAGGGACCCAGTACTTC
V: TRBV4-1; D: TRBD1; size: -; J: TRBJ1-1; CDR3: CASSQVPRTGPKAFF; DNA: TGCGCCAGCAGCCAGGTTCCTAGGACAGGGCCCAAAGCTTTCTTT
V: TRBV29-1; D: TRBD1; size: few; J: TRBJ2-7; CDR3: CSVEGQGVNEQYF; DNA: TGCAGCGTTGAGGGACAGGGCGTCAACGAGCAGTACTTC
V: TRBV10-3; D: -; size: few; J: TRBJ2-4; CDR3: CAIRVGQTIKNIQYF; DNA: TGTGCCATCAGGGTAGGACAGACAATTAAAAACATTCAGTACTTC
V: TRBV12-5; D: TRBD2; size: few; J: TRBJ2-4; CDR3: CASGLVTGLAGEIAKNIQYF; DNA: TGTGCTAGTGGTTTGGTAACGGGACTAGCGGGGGAGATAGCCAAAAACATTCAGTACTTC
V: TRBV28; D: -; size: few; J: TRBJ1-6; CDR3: CASSLSQGNSPLHF; DNA: TGTGCCAGCAGTTTATCTCAGGGAAATTCACCCCTCCACTTT
V: TRBV3-1; D: -; size: -; J: TRBJ2-3; CDR3: CASSLDSVADTQYF; DNA: TGTGCCAGCAGCTTGGACTCGGTGGCAGATACGCAGTATTTT
V: TRBV3-1; D: -; size: -; J: TRBJ2-1; CDR3: CASSQVSARRLMDEQFF; DNA: TGTGCCAGCAGCCAAGTCTCCGCCAGAAGATTAATGGATGAGCAGTTCTTC
V: TRBV10-3; D: -; size: -; J: TRBJ2-2; CDR3: CAISGTGGELFF; DNA: TGTGCCATCAGTGGCACCGGTGGGGAGCTGTTTTTT
V: TRBV18; D: TRBD1; size: -; J: TRBJ2-2; CDR3: CASSPFSRQGAKDTGELFF; DNA: TGTGCCAGCTCACCATTTTCGCGGCAGGGGGCTAAGGACACCGGGGAGCTGTTTTTT
V: TRBV27; D: TRBD2; size: few; J: TRBJ2-3; CDR3: CASSLERGAMDTQYF; DNA: TGTGCCAGCAGTTTAGAGCGGGGGGCGATGGATACGCAGTATTTT
V: TRBV12-3/TRBV12-4; D: -; size: -; J: TRBJ2-7; CDR3: CASSPGLTLNEQYF; DNA: TGTGCCAGCAGCCCCGGACTTACTCTAAACGAGCAGTACTTC
V: TRBV6-5; D: TRBD1; size: few; J: TRBJ2-5; CDR3: CASSPPQTGRETQYF; DNA: TGTGCCAGCAGTCCCCCCCAGACAGGGCGTGAGACCCAGTACTTC